The source of this T cell receptor (beta chain) is a study of blood T cell repertoires in COVID-19. As for the study in general: From the United States, Italy and Spain came samples of acute and convalescent COVID-19.

This study enrolled people aged about 18 to 100 from about two dozen US geographic areas. Participants had their cohort set by participant-reported clinical history. As to this clone: One junction end disagrees with the germline gene, perhaps due to a read error.

Libraries were prepared by immunoSEQ multiplex PCR; TCRdb keeps only in-frame clonotypes and omits some of them. The sample shows over 200,000 clones, roughly 89% of them seen only once. CDR3 size: 13 residues. CDR1 and CDR2 (germline): SGHDN, FVKESK. The genes are TRBV14 and TRBJ2-1; 7 bases are shared with TRBD2. Sequences were obtained from PBMCs or T cells enriched from blood (not recorded which). The origin of this receptor is a woman aged 30 to 39 with acute COVID-19. The CDR3 is CASSQGVSGIVLF. CDR3 nucleotides: TGTGCCAGCAGCCAGGGGGTGAGCGGGATCGTTCTCTTC.